Shown below are 14 T cell receptor beta chains from a single sample sequenced in a study of tumor-infiltrating lymphocytes in primary liver carcinoma. The researchers produced TCR beta cDNA from roughly 500 ng total RNA with a constant-region primer. Researchers made the TCR beta libraries by running three nested multiplex PCR rounds with slightly modified ARM-PCR. TRBV1-TRBV30 forward and Cbeta reverse primers drove the first two roughly 10-cycle rounds. One entry per CDR3 protein, called by TCRdb with MiXCR from the multiplex PCR reads. The sample holds about 210,000 distinct CDR3 sequences, about two thirds seen once. The researchers obtained blood RNA from unsorted whole blood and also extracted germline DNA. Input material: peripheral blood. These receptors originate from a woman aged 60-75 years with primary liver carcinoma and hepatitis B virus infection.

This rearrangement joins TRBV11-3 to TRBJ2-7; TRBD2 agrees at 8 bases. J gave up 0 bases and V 5 bases, and 3 bases lay outside the gene matches. CDR3 size: 14 residues. Germline values: CDR1 SGHNT, CDR2 YENEEA. The CDR3 DNA follows: TGTGCCAGCAGCCTAGCGGGCTTCTCCTACGAGCAGTACTTC. Encoded protein: CASSLAGFSYEQYF.

This clonotype was observed at least ten times. The chain employs TRBV28 and TRBJ2-7; TRBD2 matches at 10 bases. Germline CDR1 MDHEN, CDR2 SYDVKM. This CDR3 is built from 14 residues. Trimming at V came to 8 bases and at J to 3 bases, leaving 7 bases not matched to a gene. The CDR3 protein is CASRGLAEIYEQYF. The CDR3 DNA follows: TGTGCCAGCCGAGGACTAGCGGAAATCTACGAGCAGTACTTC.

Notes on this clonotype: Possible read error: a much larger clone is one base away. The chain joins TRBV5-1 to TRBJ1-1; 8 bases agree with TRBD1. The CDR3 is 15 amino acids. Germline CDR1 reads SGHRS; CDR2 reads YFSETQ. The CDR3 sequence is CASNGGRGLNTEAYF. CDR3 coding DNA: TGCGCCAGCAATGGTGGCAGGGGGCTCAACACTGAAGCTTACTTT.

As for this clonotype: A much larger clone sits a single nucleotide away, making a read error possible. Lacking the conserved final phenylalanine or tryptophan, this CDR3 likely reflects a read error. This chain links TRBV10-3 with TRBJ2-5, with TRBD2 identical over 7 bases. Germline CDR1 reads ENHRY; CDR2 reads SYGVKD. The CDR3 contains 13 residues. The V and J ends lost 10 bases and 2 bases, in that order; junction bases with no gene match: 7. CDR3 nucleotide sequence: TGTGCCACACTAGCGCCGGGGCAAGAGACCCAGTACATC. Amino acids: CATLAPGQETQYI.

The CDR3 is CASSYLSDSKELFF. Here the CDR3 DNA reads TGTGCCAGCAGTTACTTGTCTGACAGTAAGGAGCTGTTTTTT. The rearrangement joins TRBV6-6 to TRBJ2-2, with a possible D match to TRBD1 (5 bases). CDR1 is MNHNY and CDR2 is SVGAGI in the germline V gene (reference sequence). This CDR3 has 14 amino acids. V lost 1 base, J lost 10 bases, and 13 bases lay in between.

In this sample, this clonotype turned up many times. The V call is TRBV6-5, the J call TRBJ1-1; 7 bases agree with TRBD1. Germline-derived CDR1 and CDR2 are MNHEY and SVGAGI. V gave up 5 bases and J gave up 3 bases; unmatched junction bases: 9. The CDR3 spans 15 residues. CDR3 sequence reads: CASSSLQGIYTEAFF. CDR3 DNA sequence: TGTGCCAGCAGTAGCTTACAGGGGATTTACACTGAAGCTTTCTTT.

V is TRBV28 and J is TRBJ1-2; maybe TRBD1 (5 bases). CDR1 and CDR2 (germline): MDHEN, SYDVKM. This CDR3 has 13 amino acids. V gave up 3 bases and J gave up 4 bases, with 9 bases separating them. The CDR3 loop reads CASSLGGTYGYTF. CDR3 sequence (DNA): TGTGCCAGCAGTTTGGGGGGGACCTATGGCTACACCTTC.

Regarding this clonotype: A much larger clone is a single base away; this may be a read error. The chain is built from TRBV12-5 and TRBJ1-1; no clear D. Germline-derived CDR1 and CDR2 are LGHNT and FRNRAP. This CDR3 has 12 residues. Written as DNA, the CDR3 is TGTGCTAGTGGTCCGATGAACACTGAAGTTTTCTTT. This gives the protein CASGPMNTEVFF.

On this clonotype itself: A single base separates this from a much larger clone, so it may be a read error. The chain carries TRBV12-3 or TRBV12-4 and TRBJ2-1; no firm D call. This CDR3 has 14 residues. The CDR3 DNA reads TGTACCAGCAGTTTGGGTTCGGCATCCAATGAGCAGTTCTTC. Protein: CTSSLGSASNEQFF.

V and J are TRBV12-3 or TRBV12-4 and TRBJ2-3; no clear D. This CDR3 comprises 13 residues. V was clipped by 3 bases and J by 6 bases, with 10 bases between them. The CDR3 DNA is TGTGCCAGCAGTTTCTTGGTGGGGGATACGCAGTATTTT. This codes for CASSFLVGDTQYF.

This rearrangement joins TRBV11-2 to TRBJ2-5; possible D gene TRBD1, 7 bases. Germline V CDR1 and CDR2: SGHAT, FQNNGV. The V end was cut by 1 base, the J end by 12 bases, with 18 bases between. The CDR3 spans 14 residues. The CDR3 sequence is CASSLAEGAESEYF. DNA for the CDR3: TGTGCCAGCAGCTTAGCGGAGGGGGCAGAGTCCGAGTACTTC.

V is TRBV29-1 and J is TRBJ2-3, with 8 bases matching TRBD1. This CDR3 is 11 amino acids long. Germline assignment: CDR1 SQVTM and CDR2 ANQGSEA. The CDR3 DNA reads TGCATCGTGTCGGACAGGGAGAGACTGTATTTT. This gives the protein CIVSDRERLYF.

Notes on this clonotype: A read error may explain this, as a much larger clone is one base away. The chain recombines TRBV10-3 with TRBJ2-7; D is uncertain. Trimming took 3 bases from V and 12 from J, leaving 12 bases between them. This CDR3 comprises 11 residues. Germline V gene sequence: CDR1 ENHRY, CDR2 SYGVKD. CDR3: CAISEGLPLYF. CDR3 nucleotides: TGTGCCATCAGTGAAGGCCTGCCTCTGTACTTC.

This clonotype showed up just a few times. This chain links TRBV5-8 with TRBJ1-5; D gene unclear. CDR1 SGHTS and CDR2 YDEGEE come from the germline V gene. CDR3 size: 15 residues. With 1 base removed from V and 7 bases from J, the gap between germline ends came to 15 bases. As DNA, the CDR3 is TGTGCCAGCAGCTTGAAACGGATGTTAAGCCAGCCCCAGCATTTT. Amino acids: CASSLKRMLSQPQHF.